This T cell receptor beta chain was obtained from a study of read filtering for tumor transcriptome and immune sequencing. Molecular barcoded adaptors covering alpha/delta and beta/gamma chains were used on roughly 400 ng RNA. TCRdb re-analysed the reads in MiXCR, keeping a single row per CDR3 protein. Altogether about 38,000 distinct CDR3 sequences are present, roughly 15% being singletons, with the ten largest covering more than 15%. V was trimmed by 5 bases and J by 6 bases, leaving 9 bases between them. The CDR3 contains 12 residues. Germline lookup yields CDR1 SGHTA and CDR2 FQGNSA. The source is a donor aged 40 or over with multiple myeloma. The chain joins TRBV7-2 to TRBJ2-3; D is uncertain. Specimen: a population of CD138-negative cells sorted from bone marrow. As DNA, the CDR3 is TGTGCCAGCAGCCATTTCGCGGATACGCAGTATTTT. This codes for CASSHFADTQYF.